Below are 5 T cell receptor beta chains sequenced from a single sample in a study of blood T cell repertoires in COVID-19. The protocol was immunoSEQ multiplex PCR, while the TCRdb copy is restricted to in-frame clones and leaves out a portion. Of 200,000 to 300,000 clones in the sample, around 89% are singletons; the top ten hold approximately 9%. Sequencing was done on a sample of PBMCs or T cells enriched from blood (not recorded which). These receptors were taken from a man in his forties who had recovered from COVID-19.

The genes are TRBV6-5 and TRBJ2-1; a possible D gene is TRBD1 (6 bases). Germline V gene lookup returns CDR1 MNHEY and CDR2 SVGAGI. Trimming pared 6 bases from V and 0 bases from J, leaving 12 bases between. This CDR3 region has 15 residues. The CDR3 DNA reads TGTGCCAGCAGGGTCGACAGGAGCTCCTACAATGAGCAGTTCTTC. This encodes CASRVDRSSYNEQFF.

The gene calls are TRBV9 and TRBJ2-3, with 7 nucleotides matching TRBD2. The CDR3 extends over 19 amino acids. The junction had 17 bases not matched to a gene; V was cut back by 3 bases and J by 1 base. Per germline, CDR1 SGDLS and CDR2 YYNGEE. In DNA form, the CDR3 reads TGTGCCAGCAGCGGCCGACGAATTCGGGGGGAGGGCGGCACAGATACGCAGTATTTT. This translates into CASSGRRIRGEGGTDTQYF.

The chain has TRBV19 and TRBJ1-2; 10 bases match TRBD1. The CDR3 is made up of 15 amino acids. With V trimmed by 3 bases and J by 4 bases, 5 bases remained unmatched. The germline CDR1 and CDR2 sequences are LNHDA and SQIVND (reference sequence). For the CDR3, the DNA is TGTGCCAGTAGTATCTTCGACAGGGGGCCCTATGGCTACACCTTC. It is translated as CASSIFDRGPYGYTF.

This chain connects TRBV10-2 to TRBJ1-1; 10 positions agree with TRBD1. The CDR3 has 15 residues. CDR1 is WSHSY and CDR2 is SAAADI in the germline V gene. J gave up 4 bases and V 8 bases, and 10 bases lay outside the gene matches. CDR3 bases: TGCGCCAGCGGACCCGACAGGGGGCAAGCCACTGAAGCTTTCTTT. It specifies CASGPDRGQATEAFF.

The CDR3 spells CASSLEGVDGYTF. CDR3 DNA sequence: TGCGCCAGCAGCTTGGAAGGGGTGGATGGCTACACCTTC. This chain links TRBV5-1 with TRBJ1-2; D is perhaps TRBD1 (5 bases). V lost 0 bases and J 6 bases, leaving 9 bases between the germline ends. Germline CDR1 reads SGHRS; CDR2 reads YFSETQ. CDR3 length: 13 residues.